The next 26 T cell receptor beta chains were all read from a single sample in a study of sequential checkpoint blockade in melanoma. Method: immunoSEQ multiplex PCR; TCRdb's copy keeps in-frame clones and lacks some. In the table there are about 32,000 clones, roughly 85% of which are singletons. This sample's treatment: randomized to nivolumab then ipilimumab (arm A) or the reverse (arm B). Sequencing was performed on CD8+ T cells sorted from blood (inferred from file names), taken from a patient given nivolumab and ipilimumab in sequence. The receptors were gathered from a human donor with melanoma.

CDR3 region: CASREPMTGNYGYTF. CDR3 coding DNA: TGTGCCAGCAGGGAACCTATGACAGGAAACTATGGCTACACCTTC. The V gene is TRBV6-5, the J gene TRBJ1-2; possibly TRBD1 for D (6 bases). V was cut by 6 bases and J by 2 bases, with 16 bases left in between. Germline V gene sequence: CDR1 MNHEY, CDR2 SVGAGI. The CDR3 is made up of 15 amino acids.

The genes are TRBV4-1 and TRBJ1-1; possibly TRBD1 for D (5 bases). Germline CDR1 is MGHRA and CDR2 is YSYEKL. CDR3 length equals 14 residues. Trimming pared 2 bases from V and 8 bases from J, leaving 15 bases between. CDR3 sequence: CASSQRRHQGEAFF. As DNA, the CDR3 is TGCGCCAGCAGCCAAAGGAGACATCAGGGAGAAGCTTTCTTT.

By sample fraction, this clone is medium-sized. This chain joins TRBV4-3 and TRBJ1-2; TRBD1 agrees at 9 bases. Germline V lookup: CDR1 LGHNA, CDR2 YSLEER. Losses at the gene ends were 4 bases for V and 2 bases for J; bases not matched to a gene: 5. The CDR3 contains 15 residues. CDR3 DNA: TGCGCCAGCAGCCGGGGGACAGGGACCAACTATGGCTACACCTTC. Its translation: CASSRGTGTNYGYTF.

This chain uses TRBV7-9 with TRBJ2-1, with 8 positions matching TRBD1. Germline CDR1 reads SEHNR; CDR2 reads FQNEAQ (reference sequence). V shed 2 bases, J shed 8 bases, and the junction held 5 bases outside the gene matches. The CDR3 sequence is 14 residues long. This CDR3 is CASSLQGAIHEQFF. For the CDR3, the DNA is TGTGCCAGCAGCTTACAGGGGGCAATCCATGAGCAGTTCTTC.

J is TRBJ1-5 and V is TRBV14, with TRBD1 identical over 11 bases. V shed 3 bases and J 6 bases; nucleotides not matched to a gene: 7. The CDR3 runs to 16 residues. Germline-derived CDR1 and CDR2 are SGHDN and FVKESK. The CDR3 coding sequence is TGTGCCAGCAGCCACCGAGGGACAGGGGGAATTCAGCCCCAGCATTTT. This codes for CASSHRGTGGIQPQHF.

The genes are TRBV19 and TRBJ1-1; D remains ambiguous. Trimming removed 5 bases at V and 4 bases at J, with 8 bases between. This CDR3 has 12 residues. In germline, CDR1 is LNHDA, CDR2 SQIVND (reference sequence). The CDR3 loop is CASSQSVTEAFF. The CDR3 DNA is TGTGCCAGTAGTCAATCGGTCACTGAAGCTTTCTTT.

Remarks on this clone: Other nucleotide sequences from this sample produce the same CDR3. This rearrangement joins TRBV4-1 to TRBJ2-1; TRBD2 matches 9 bases. Trimming removed 1 base from V and 9 bases from J; junction bases left unmatched: 7. This CDR3 has 15 amino acids. Germline loops: CDR1 MGHRA, CDR2 YSYEKL. The chain's CDR3 is CASSQGLAGSGEQFF. The CDR3 nucleotides are TGCGCCAGCAGCCAAGGGCTAGCGGGAAGTGGTGAGCAGTTCTTC.

This sequence joins TRBV27 and TRBJ2-7; 10 bases map to TRBD1. Germline V gives CDR1 MNHEY, CDR2 SMNVEV (reference sequence). There are 17 residues in the CDR3. Losses at the gene ends were 4 bases for V and 4 bases for J; bases not matched to a gene: 13. The CDR3 bases are TGTGCCAGCAGTTACGCATCCCCCGGGACAGGGGTATACGAGCAGTACTTC. As protein: CASSYASPGTGVYEQYF.

V and J are TRBV2 and TRBJ2-5, with D possibly matching TRBD2 (6 bases). Germline V gene lookup returns CDR1 SNHLY and CDR2 FYNNEI. The V end lost 1 base, the J end lost 1 base, and 13 bases lay between the germline ends. This CDR3 comprises 16 residues. In DNA form, the CDR3 reads TGTGCCAGCAGTGAAGAGGGACTGTCTTCCCAAGAGACCCAGTACTTC. Translation gives CASSEEGLSSQETQYF.

This clone was seen once. This chain uses TRBV14 with TRBJ2-5; TRBD2 agrees at 9 bases. J was trimmed by 5 bases and V by 3 bases; bases with no gene match: 13. The CDR3 contains 17 residues. Germline lookup yields CDR1 SGHDN and CDR2 FVKESK. CDR3 sequence: CASSHRGDSGRWETQYF. In DNA form, the CDR3 reads TGTGCCAGCAGCCATAGGGGTGATAGCGGGAGATGGGAGACCCAGTACTTC.

This chain connects TRBV4-1 to TRBJ2-3; 7 nucleotides line up with TRBD2. The germline CDR1 and CDR2 sequences are MGHRA and YSYEKL. The ends lost 1 base at V and 3 bases at J; junction bases unmatched: 13. This CDR3 contains 18 residues. The CDR3 DNA reads as TGCGCCAGCAGCCAAGCCCCCCAGCGGGATCTTCGAACAGATACGCAGTATTTT. Its translation is CASSQAPQRDLRTDTQYF.

The CDR3: CASSLVGRGIQETQYF. The CDR3 DNA reads as TGTGCCAGCAGCTTAGTGGGCAGGGGTATTCAAGAGACCCAGTACTTC. V is TRBV7-6 and J is TRBJ2-5; D might be TRBD1 (6 bases). The CDR3 spans 16 residues. Looked up from germline, CDR1 is SGHVS and CDR2 is FNYEAQ. V lost 1 base, J lost 2 bases, and 14 bases lay in between.

The chain uses TRBV9 and TRBJ2-7, with 8 nucleotides matching TRBD2. CDR1 is SGDLS and CDR2 is YYNGEE in the germline V gene. The CDR3 runs to 15 residues. The junction had 9 bases not matched to a gene; V was cut back by 4 bases and J by 3 bases. The CDR3 coding sequence is TGTGCCAGCAGCCCCGGGGGGGGAGGACTCTACGAGCAGTACTTC. This sequence encodes CASSPGGGGLYEQYF. The whole variable domain, filled in from reference TRBV9 and TRBJ2-7, reads DSGVTQTPKHLITATGQRVTLRCSPRSGDLSVYWYQQSLDQGLQFLIQYYNGEERAKGNILERFSAQQFPDLHSELNLSSLELGDSALYFCASSPGGGGLYEQYFGPGTRLTVT.

This clone was counted a few times. The chain is built from TRBV27 and TRBJ2-2; D uncertain. This CDR3 is 12 amino acids long. The V end was cut by 2 bases, the J end by 4 bases, with 2 bases between. The germline V gene encodes CDR1 MNHEY and CDR2 SMNVEV (reference sequence). CDR3: CASSLRTGELFF. DNA of the CDR3: TGTGCCAGCAGTTTACGCACCGGGGAGCTGTTTTTT.

The J gene is TRBJ1-5, the V gene TRBV27; D is uncertain. CDR1 is MNHEY, CDR2 SMNVEV, per germline (reference sequence). The CDR3 has 15 residues. V lost 7 bases and J lost 0, with 13 bases in between. In nucleotides, the CDR3 is TGTGCCAGCAACCCCGACGGGGATAGCAATCAGCCCCAGCATTTT. It encodes CASNPDGDSNQPQHF.

J is TRBJ2-7 and V is TRBV5-1, with unresolved D. V was trimmed by 0 bases and J by 0 bases, leaving 7 bases between them. This CDR3 has 14 residues. CDR1 SGHRS and CDR2 YFSETQ come from the germline V gene. In nucleotides, the CDR3 is TGCGCCAGCAGCTTGGAGTCAGTCTCCTACGAGCAGTACTTC. As protein: CASSLESVSYEQYF.

This clone has just a few counts. V is TRBV18 and J is TRBJ1-2; 7 bases align to TRBD1. The CDR3 loop spans 16 amino acids. The ends lost 2 bases at V and 3 bases at J; junction bases unmatched: 9. Germline-derived CDR1 and CDR2 are KGHSH and LQKENI. CDR3: CASSPAGTVYDYGYTF. Written as DNA, the CDR3 is TGTGCCAGCTCACCAGCCGGGACAGTCTACGACTATGGCTACACCTTC.

The CDR3, as DNA: TGTGCCAGCAGCTTTGCGTTCCCCGGGGAGCTGTTTTTT. Protein: CASSFAFPGELFF. The chain employs TRBV7-8 and TRBJ2-2; D remains unclear. The CDR3 length is 13 residues. The germline gives CDR1 SGHVS, CDR2 FQNEAQ. V dropped 3 bases and J dropped 6 bases, with 8 bases sitting between them.

The V and J genes are TRBV27 and TRBJ2-1; 10 bases are a match to TRBD1. Trimming at V came to 5 bases and at J to 6 bases, leaving 7 bases not matched to a gene. This CDR3 is built from 15 residues. Germline values: CDR1 MNHEY, CDR2 SMNVEV (reference sequence). The CDR3 nucleotides are TGTGCCAGCAGTGGGGACAGGGGACTCGGCAATGAGCAGTTCTTC. It encodes CASSGDRGLGNEQFF.

V usage is TRBV28 and J usage is TRBJ2-7; 9 nucleotides line up with TRBD2. This CDR3 comprises 14 residues. V shed 3 bases, J shed 6 bases, and the junction held 6 bases outside the gene matches. CDR1 MDHEN and CDR2 SYDVKM come from the germline V gene. The CDR3 region has the DNA TGTGCCAGCAGTTTCGCGGGAGGGCCTGCCGAGCAGTACTTC. Protein: CASSFAGGPAEQYF.

J is TRBJ1-5 and V is TRBV19; D is possibly TRBD1 (6 bases). The CDR3 runs 14 residues. Germline CDR1 reads LNHDA; CDR2 reads SQIVND (reference sequence). With 1 base removed from V and 9 bases from J, the gap between germline ends came to 13 bases. The CDR3 region is CASSIGTDGPPQHF. The CDR3 DNA reads TGTGCCAGTAGTATAGGGACAGATGGTCCGCCCCAGCATTTT.

The genes are TRBV2 and TRBJ2-3, with TRBD2 identical over 7 bases. V shed 3 bases and J 1 base; nucleotides not matched to a gene: 1. Germline V gene lookup returns CDR1 SNHLY and CDR2 FYNNEI. The CDR3 extends over 14 amino acids. CDR3 sequence reads: CASSDAGGTDTQYF. As DNA, the CDR3 is TGTGCCAGCAGTGACGCGGGGGGCACAGATACGCAGTATTTT.

The V call is TRBV4-3, the J call TRBJ1-2; D uncertain. Germline-derived CDR1 and CDR2 are LGHNA and YSLEER. This CDR3 comprises 13 residues. Trimming cost V 1 base and J 6 bases, with 9 bases left between them. The CDR3 DNA is TGCGCCAGCAGCCAAGTTGGAGGGCATGGCTACACCTTC. Encoded protein: CASSQVGGHGYTF.

This clone has only a few counts. J is TRBJ2-3 and V is TRBV5-1; weak D call: TRBD1 (5 bases). CDR3 size: 16 residues. Germline CDR1 is SGHRS and CDR2 is YFSETQ. Trimming shortened V by 4 bases and J by 6 bases, and 21 bases separated the two germline ends. This chain's CDR3 is CASSLAGRGRWDTQYF. The CDR3 DNA reads TGCGCCAGCAGCCTGGCAGGGCGCGGCCGATGGGATACGCAGTATTTT.

The V and J genes are TRBV15 and TRBJ1-1, with unresolved D. The CDR3 loop spans 12 amino acids. CDR1 and CDR2 (germline): LNHNV, YYDKDF (reference sequence). V was shortened by 1 base and J by 6 bases, with 6 bases between the two germline ends. CDR3 nucleotides: TGTGCCACCAGCAGAGCACAGCCTGAAGCTTTCTTT. Encoded protein: CATSRAQPEAFF. Drawing the rest from reference TRBV15 and TRBJ1-1, the complete variable domain is DAMVIQNPRYQVTQFGKPVTLSCSQTLNHNVMYWYQQKSSQAPKLLFHYYDKDFNNEADTPDNFQSRRPNTSFCFLDIRSPGLGDTAMYLCATSRAQPEAFFGQGTRLTVV.

The rearrangement joins TRBV7-2 to TRBJ2-1; 7 bases agree with TRBD1. Germline lookup yields CDR1 SGHTA and CDR2 FQGNSA. The trim removed 4 bases at V and 0 bases at J, leaving 12 bases unmatched. This CDR3 is built from 18 residues. In nucleotides, the CDR3 is TGTGCCAGCAGCTACAGCCACCGGGACAGAAGCTCCTACAATGAGCAGTTCTTC. This gives the protein CASSYSHRDRSSYNEQFF.